Below are 22 T cell receptor beta chains sequenced from a single sample in a study of glioma-infiltrating T cells after dendritic cell vaccination. Time point here: after dendritic cell vaccination, including at tumor progression/relapse. Generated by immunoSEQ multiplex PCR, the TCRdb table keeps only in-frame clones and is missing some. The profile shows fewer than 85,000 clones, 87% of them singletons. This material consisted of blood, taken after dendritic cell vaccination. These receptors came from a human donor with glioblastoma.

The chain joins TRBV7-6 to TRBJ1-6; 9 nucleotides agree with TRBD1. This CDR3 has 15 amino acids. CDR1 is SGHVS, CDR2 FNYEAQ, per germline. The V gene end was trimmed by 5 bases and the J gene end by 9 bases; junction bases not matched to a gene: 8. CDR3 sequence (DNA): TGTGCCAGCAGCGCCAAACCGGGACAGGGTTCACCCCTCCACTTT. The encoded protein is CASSAKPGQGSPLHF.

The V gene is TRBV2, the J gene TRBJ2-5, with 7 bases fitting TRBD1. Germline trimming cut 4 bases from V and 1 base from J; bases unmatched to any gene: 6. This CDR3 region has 15 residues. Germline CDR1 is SNHLY and CDR2 is FYNNEI. The CDR3 reads CASSARDRSQETQYF. CDR3 sequence (DNA): TGTGCCAGCAGTGCGAGGGACAGATCCCAAGAGACCCAGTACTTC.

Only one count was recorded for this clone. The chain combines TRBV15 with TRBJ2-1, with TRBD2 identical over 9 bases. This CDR3 contains 18 residues. Germline V gives CDR1 LNHNV, CDR2 YYDKDF (reference sequence). Losses at the gene ends were 0 bases for V and 4 bases for J; bases not matched to a gene: 10. The DNA for the CDR3 is TGTGCCACCAGCAGAGAGGGAAGTAGCGGGGGCCAATACAATGAGCAGTTCTTC. This encodes CATSREGSSGGQYNEQFF. The full variable domain, completed using reference TRBV15 and TRBJ2-1, is DAMVIQNPRYQVTQFGKPVTLSCSQTLNHNVMYWYQQKSSQAPKLLFHYYDKDFNNEADTPDNFQSRRPNTSFCFLDIRSPGLGDTAMYLCATSREGSSGGQYNEQFFGPGTRLTVL.

V and J are TRBV19 and TRBJ1-6; D is possibly TRBD1 (6 bases). The V and J ends lost 3 bases and 7 bases respectively, with 13 bases between them. The germline V gene has CDR1 LNHDA and CDR2 SQIVND (reference sequence). The CDR3 spans 15 residues. CDR3 bases: TGTGCCAGTAGTATTGAAGCAGGGGCGAATTCACCCCTCCACTTT. This translates into CASSIEAGANSPLHF.

This rearrangement joins TRBV27 to TRBJ2-7; 9 nucleotides align to TRBD2. The CDR3 runs 16 residues. The J segment lost 5 bases and the V segment lost 6 bases, leaving 14 bases of the junction unmatched. CDR1 MNHEY and CDR2 SMNVEV come from the germline V gene (reference sequence). CDR3: CASRVGPGLALDEQYF. The CDR3 nucleotides are TGTGCCAGCAGGGTGGGACCGGGACTAGCACTTGACGAGCAGTACTTC.

The chain carries TRBV19 and TRBJ2-2; D is unresolved. CDR3 size: 15 residues. CDR1 is LNHDA, CDR2 SQIVND, per germline (reference sequence). V was cut by 4 bases and J by 5 bases, with 14 bases left in between. DNA of the CDR3: TGTGCCAGTAGTACCGCTCGGGTGAGGACCGGGGAGCTGTTTTTT. Translating it yields CASSTARVRTGELFF.

The V gene is TRBV5-1, the J gene TRBJ2-1; 14 nucleotides line up with TRBD2. V trimming: 2 bases; J trimming: 1 base; junction bases outside the gene matches: 11. In germline, CDR1 is SGHRS, CDR2 YFSETQ. The CDR3 totals 20 residues. The CDR3 nucleotides are TGCGCCAGCAGCTTCCAAACCGGGACTAGCGGGGGTAAATCCTACAATGAGCAGTTCTTC. Translated: CASSFQTGTSGGKSYNEQFF.

The chain has TRBV19 and TRBJ1-2; TRBD1 is a possible D gene (6 bases). Germline V lookup: CDR1 LNHDA, CDR2 SQIVND (reference sequence). The CDR3 extends over 14 amino acids. Trimming pared 1 base from V and 3 bases from J, leaving 9 bases between. Here the CDR3 DNA reads TGTGCCAGTAGTATAGTGGGGGCGGACTATGGCTACACCTTC. Its translation: CASSIVGADYGYTF.

The sample holds a few counts of this clone. The rearrangement joins TRBV2 to TRBJ2-5; 8 bases fit TRBD1. Germline V gives CDR1 SNHLY, CDR2 FYNNEI. The CDR3 sequence is 13 residues long. The V gene end was trimmed by 5 bases and the J gene end by 3 bases; junction bases not matched to a gene: 2. The CDR3 loop reads CASSKDREETQYF. The CDR3 nucleotides are TGTGCCAGCAGTAAGGACAGGGAAGAGACCCAGTACTTC.

The rearrangement uses TRBV2 and TRBJ2-7; 8 bases align to TRBD1. CDR1 and CDR2 from the germline V gene are SNHLY and FYNNEI. The CDR3 sequence is 17 residues long. V shed 2 bases and J 2 bases; nucleotides not matched to a gene: 11. The CDR3 nucleotides are TGTGCCAGCAGTGAAACCCGGGCGGACAGGGCTACCTACGAGCAGTACTTC. Amino acid sequence: CASSETRADRATYEQYF.

This clone was observed a handful of times. V and J are TRBV9 and TRBJ2-7, with 10 bases fitting TRBD1. Germline V lookup: CDR1 SGDLS, CDR2 YYNGEE. Trimming removed 0 bases from V and 2 bases from J; junction bases left unmatched: 8. The CDR3 runs to 17 residues. CDR3 nucleotides: TGTGCCAGCAGCGTAGCCCTACCCGGACAGGGGGCCTACGAGCAGTACTTC. This sequence encodes CASSVALPGQGAYEQYF.

The gene calls are TRBV4-1 and TRBJ2-5, with 7 positions matching TRBD1. Per germline, CDR1 MGHRA and CDR2 YSYEKL. J was trimmed by 9 bases and V by 5 bases; bases with no gene match: 15. This CDR3 has 15 amino acids. For the CDR3, the DNA is TGCGCCAGCAGCTTCGGACCAGGACAGGTCTGGGCCCAGTACTTC. Protein sequence: CASSFGPGQVWAQYF.

The chain joins TRBV6-1 to TRBJ2-5; D not resolved. The CDR3 spans 11 residues. CDR1 and CDR2 (germline): MNHNS, SASEGT. The V end lost 6 bases, the J end lost 4 bases, and 6 bases lay between the germline ends. The DNA for the CDR3 is TGTGCCAGCAGGATGAGAGAGACCCAGTACTTC. Protein product: CASRMRETQYF.

The rearrangement joins TRBV5-4 to TRBJ2-2; 13 bases line up with TRBD2. After removal of 5 bases from V and 7 bases from J, the junction contained 8 bases not matched to a gene. The CDR3 is 16 residues long. Looked up from germline, CDR1 is SGHNT and CDR2 is YYREEE (reference sequence). The CDR3 protein is CASRSTSGGQGGELFF. The CDR3 DNA follows: TGTGCCAGCAGGTCGACTAGCGGGGGGCAGGGCGGGGAGCTGTTTTTT.

The chain uses TRBV13 and TRBJ2-2; 9 nucleotides agree with TRBD2. The CDR3 runs to 13 residues. Germline V gene sequence: CDR1 PRHDT, CDR2 FYEKMQ (reference sequence). J lost 6 bases, V lost 6 bases, and 2 bases had no gene match. The CDR3 is CASRAGGPGELFF. The CDR3 coding sequence is TGTGCCAGCAGAGCGGGGGGCCCCGGGGAGCTGTTTTTT.

V and J are TRBV6-5 and TRBJ2-3; 12 bases agree with TRBD2. The CDR3 has 14 residues. Germline-derived CDR1 and CDR2 are MNHEY and SVGAGI. The junction had 2 bases not matched to a gene; V was cut back by 8 bases and J by 2 bases. This CDR3 is CASGTSGHTDTQYF. The CDR3 region has the DNA TGTGCCAGCGGGACTAGCGGGCACACAGATACGCAGTATTTT.

This clone turned up a few times. This chain uses TRBV10-2 with TRBJ2-7; possibly TRBD2 for D (6 bases). V lost 0 bases, J lost 2 bases, and 11 bases lay in between. CDR3 length equals 15 residues. Germline loops: CDR1 WSHSY, CDR2 SAAADI. CDR3 nucleotides: TGCGCCAGCAGTGAGTCCAGACTAGGAACCTACGAGCAGTACTTC. Protein sequence: CASSESRLGTYEQYF.

The chain is built from TRBV6-5 and TRBJ2-7; TRBD1 might be the D (5 bases). The V end lost 4 bases, the J end lost 0 bases, and 10 bases lay between the germline ends. This CDR3 is built from 14 residues. CDR1 MNHEY and CDR2 SVGAGI come from the germline V gene. CDR3 sequence: CASSSRRGSYEQYF. DNA for the CDR3: TGTGCCAGCAGTTCCCGAAGGGGCTCCTACGAGCAGTACTTC.

J is TRBJ2-3 and V is TRBV7-2; 8 positions agree with TRBD2. Per the germline V gene, CDR1 is SGHTA and CDR2 is FQGNSA. The CDR3 is made up of 12 amino acids. Trimming at V came to 7 bases and at J to 9 bases, leaving 6 bases not matched to a gene. The CDR3 bases are TGTGCCAGCACTCGGGGGGGGGTCACGCAGTATTTT. Its protein is CASTRGGVTQYF.

This clone was seen once. The chain carries TRBV4-2 and TRBJ2-3; 8 bases match TRBD1. After removal of 7 bases from V and 3 bases from J, the junction contained 6 bases not matched to a gene. This CDR3 is 14 amino acids long. Germline loops: CDR1 LGHNA, CDR2 YNFKEQ. The CDR3 protein is CASTGQVETDTQYF. The CDR3 DNA reads as TGTGCCAGCACGGGACAGGTTGAAACAGATACGCAGTATTTT.

This clone was detected once. The chain uses TRBV5-1 and TRBJ2-1; 8 bases line up with TRBD1. V shed 8 bases, J shed 3 bases, and the junction held 10 bases outside the gene matches. From germline, CDR1 is SGHRS and CDR2 YFSETQ. The CDR3 is 15 residues long. The CDR3: CASQGAPGSYNEQFF. Written as DNA, the CDR3 is TGCGCCAGTCAGGGGGCACCAGGGAGCTACAATGAGCAGTTCTTC.

This chain uses TRBV14 with TRBJ2-7, with 7 positions matching TRBD2. CDR3 length equals 15 residues. Germline lookup yields CDR1 SGHDN and CDR2 FVKESK. With V trimmed by 4 bases and J by 0 bases, 6 bases remained unmatched. The CDR3 DNA is TGTGCCAGCAGCCCGGGAGGCCTGAGCTCCTACGAGCAGTACTTC. It specifies CASSPGGLSSYEQYF.